Following are 24 T cell receptor beta chains from one sample sequenced in a study of T cells in Graves' hyperthyroidism and ophthalmopathy. The CDR3 regions of TCR beta were amplified from RNA transcripts. The study used the HTBI primer set for a first-round RT-PCR of the TCR CDR3. MiXCR was run by TCRdb on the multiplex PCR reads, yielding one entry per CDR3 protein. This sample has approximately 400,000 distinct CDR3 sequences, with 25% found just once. The specimen sequenced was blood. Receptors originate from a man between 45 and 60 years old with Graves' hyperthyroidism.

The V and J genes are TRBV24-1 and TRBJ2-3, with 12 bases lining up with TRBD2. Germline-derived CDR1 and CDR2 are KGHDR and SFDVKD. V shed 5 bases, J shed 0 bases, and the junction held 2 bases outside the gene matches. The CDR3 consists of 16 residues. The CDR3 region has the DNA TGTGCCACCAGTGGACTAGCGGGAGTAAGCACAGATACGCAGTATTTT. Its protein is CATSGLAGVSTDTQYF.

The rearrangement uses TRBV5-5 and TRBJ1-1; no definite D call. Germline loops: CDR1 SGHKS, CDR2 YYEKEE (reference sequence). Trimming stripped 1 base from V and 7 bases from J, with 11 bases between. The CDR3 length is 13 residues. CDR3 in DNA: TGTGCCAGCAGCTTGAGGGCTGGAGATGAAGCTTTCTTT. It yields the protein CASSLRAGDEAFF.

In its sample, this clonotype was seen many times. V and J are TRBV7-9 and TRBJ2-7; 11 nucleotides align to TRBD2. V was clipped by 5 bases and J by 4 bases; unmatched bases: 4. In germline, CDR1 is SEHNR, CDR2 FQNEAQ (reference sequence). The CDR3 spans 14 residues. CDR3 sequence: CASSPLAGAYEQYF. As DNA, the CDR3 is TGTGCCAGCAGCCCACTAGCGGGGGCATACGAGCAGTACTTC.

This clonotype was found many times. This chain links TRBV11-3 with TRBJ2-1; 7 positions agree with TRBD2. Germline V lookup: CDR1 SGHNT, CDR2 YENEEA. The CDR3 loop spans 16 amino acids. V shed 1 base, J shed 0 bases, and the junction held 3 bases outside the gene matches. The CDR3 sequence is CASSLGRTSSYNEQFF. The CDR3 bases are TGTGCCAGCAGCTTAGGCCGGACTAGCTCCTACAATGAGCAGTTCTTC.

This clonotype was seen a handful of times. The V and J genes are TRBV6-2 or TRBV6-3 and TRBJ2-3; unclear D gene. This CDR3 is 13 amino acids long. Trimming took off 2 bases at V and 0 bases at J, with 3 bases between the two ends. Germline V gene lookup returns CDR1 MNHEY and CDR2 SVGEGT. CDR3 sequence: CASSYHSTDTQYF. The CDR3 coding sequence is TGTGCCAGCAGTTACCACAGCACAGATACGCAGTATTTT.

This clonotype was counted a few times. The chain joins TRBV20-1 to TRBJ2-2; TRBD2 matches at 9 bases. The CDR3 extends over 14 amino acids. In germline, CDR1 is DFQATT, CDR2 SNEGSKA (reference sequence). V gave up 5 bases and J gave up 5 bases; unmatched junction bases: 6. CDR3 protein: CSALAGVRTGELFF. CDR3 bases: TGCAGTGCTTTAGCGGGAGTAAGAACCGGGGAGCTGTTTTTT.

This clonotype was seen only a few times. This chain uses TRBV30 with TRBJ2-7; either TRBD1 or TRBD2 may supply D (5 bases each). Trimming pared 4 bases from V and 1 base from J, leaving 11 bases between. This CDR3 region has 13 residues. The germline V gene has CDR1 GTSNPN and CDR2 SVGIG (reference sequence). Here the CDR3 DNA reads TGTGCCTGGAACTCTGGGGGATCCTACGAGCAGTACTTC. Translation gives CAWNSGGSYEQYF.

This clonotype showed up just a few times. V usage is TRBV15 and J usage is TRBJ1-1, with D perhaps matching TRBD1 (6 bases). There are 16 residues in the CDR3. Deletions cut 2 bases from V and 0 bases from J, with 13 bases between. Germline V gene lookup returns CDR1 LNHNV and CDR2 YYDKDF (reference sequence). The CDR3 is CATSRQDRPMNTEAFF. As DNA, the CDR3 is TGTGCCACCAGCAGACAAGACAGGCCCATGAACACTGAAGCTTTCTTT.

The chain combines TRBV24-1 with TRBJ2-5; D might be TRBD2 (6 bases). The V end lost 4 bases, the J end lost 4 bases, and 15 bases lay between the germline ends. The germline V gene has CDR1 KGHDR and CDR2 SFDVKD. The CDR3 extends over 15 amino acids. The CDR3: CATSERKGGGETQYF. CDR3 nucleotide sequence: TGTGCCACCAGTGAGAGGAAGGGAGGCGGAGAGACCCAGTACTTC.

The V and J genes are TRBV29-1 and TRBJ1-1; a possible D gene is TRBD1 (5 bases). The length of the CDR3 is 12 residues. Germline V lookup: CDR1 SQVTM, CDR2 ANQGSEA. Trimming cost V 7 bases and J 0 bases, with 9 bases left between them. The CDR3, as DNA: TGCAGCGACCGGGACCTGAACACTGAAGCTTTCTTT. Its protein product is CSDRDLNTEAFF.

This clonotype was observed a handful of times. V is TRBV6-1 and J is TRBJ1-4; TRBD1 agrees at 8 bases. After removal of 5 bases from V and 2 bases from J, the junction contained 10 bases not matched to a gene. CDR3 length: 17 amino acids. Germline V CDR1 and CDR2: MNHNS, SASEGT. CDR3 protein: CASSMGQAQATNEKLFF. CDR3 in DNA: TGTGCCAGCAGTATGGGACAGGCCCAGGCCACTAATGAAAAACTGTTTTTT.

CDR3 loop: CASSQSFTTDTQYF. Here the CDR3 DNA reads TGTGCCAGCAGCCAATCGTTTACCACAGATACGCAGTATTTT. The genes are TRBV14 and TRBJ2-3, with D uncertain. Trimming stripped 2 bases from V and 2 bases from J, with 8 bases between. The V gene's germline CDR1 is SGHDN and CDR2 FVKESK. The CDR3 is 14 amino acids. The full variable domain, rest sourced from reference TRBV14 and TRBJ2-3, is EAGVTQFPSHSVIEKGQTVTLRCDPISGHDNLYWYRRVMGKEIKFLLHFVKESKQDESGMPNNRFLAERTGGTYSTLKVQPAELEDSGVYFCASSQSFTTDTQYFGPGTRLTVL.

This clonotype was counted a few times. V usage is TRBV12-3 or TRBV12-4 and J usage is TRBJ1-1, with D possibly matching TRBD1 (5 bases). This CDR3 comprises 13 residues. Trimming left V 7 bases short and J 11 bases short, with 20 bases between. The CDR3 loop is CASMPLVQGTAFF. CDR3 bases: TGTGCCAGCATGCCTTTAGTCCAGGGAACGGCTTTCTTT.

The J gene is TRBJ2-1, the V gene TRBV4-1; D gene unclear. V lost 1 base to trimming and J lost 8 bases, with 6 bases between them. Germline loops: CDR1 MGHRA, CDR2 YSYEKL. The CDR3 runs to 12 residues. DNA for the CDR3: TGCGCCAGCAGCCAAGTGGTCGATGAGCAGTTCTTC. It codes for CASSQVVDEQFF.

The chain links TRBV28 to TRBJ2-5; D may be TRBD2 (5 bases). Germline V gene sequence: CDR1 MDHEN, CDR2 SYDVKM. The length of the CDR3 is 14 residues. Trimming stripped 5 bases from V and 5 bases from J, with 15 bases between. CDR3 bases: TGTGCCAGCAGTCCCTTAAAGCGGCGGGAGACCCAGTACTTC. Its protein is CASSPLKRRETQYF.

This clonotype was recorded only once. The rearrangement uses TRBV7-6 and TRBJ2-3; D possibly uses TRBD1 or TRBD2 (5 bases each). Germline V gene sequence: CDR1 SGHVS, CDR2 FNYEAQ. V was clipped by 3 bases and J by 4 bases, with 8 bases between them. The CDR3 sequence is 13 residues long. DNA for the CDR3: TGTGCCAGCAGCTTTGGGACCCCAGATACGCAGTATTTT. This gives the protein CASSFGTPDTQYF.

This clonotype was detected many times. V gene TRBV30 combines with J gene TRBJ1-2, with D perhaps matching TRBD1 (5 bases). Trimming stripped 1 base from V and 13 bases from J, with 13 bases between. The CDR3 is made up of 11 amino acids. The V gene's germline CDR1 is GTSNPN and CDR2 SVGIG (reference sequence). CDR3: CAWSGGGFSTF. CDR3 bases: TGTGCCTGGAGTGGCGGGGGATTCAGCACCTTC.

The rearrangement uses TRBV7-9 and TRBJ1-4; no clear D. The CDR3 runs 11 residues. CDR1 is SEHNR, CDR2 FQNEAQ, per germline (reference sequence). V was shortened by 3 bases and J by 7 bases, with 3 bases between the two germline ends. CDR3 region: CASSFSEKLFF. CDR3 bases: TGTGCCAGCAGCTTTAGTGAAAAACTGTTTTTT.

This clonotype was observed at least ten times. V is TRBV28 and J is TRBJ1-2; the D gene is possibly TRBD1 (6 bases). The CDR3 spans 12 residues. The ends were cut back, 7 bases at V and 7 bases at J, with 13 bases in the middle. Germline CDR1 and CDR2: MDHEN and SYDVKM. In nucleotides, the CDR3 is TGTGCCAGCAATACAGGGTCGGTTGGCTACACCTTC. This translates into CASNTGSVGYTF.

This clonotype was detected only once. Possible read error: a much larger clone is one base away. The V gene is TRBV27, the J gene TRBJ2-3; D is unclear. Germline-derived CDR1 and CDR2 are MNHEY and SMNVEV (reference sequence). The CDR3 runs to 13 residues. This chain's CDR3 is CASSPRRTDMQYF. CDR3 nucleotide sequence: TGTGCCAGCAGTCCTCGGCGCACAGATATGCAGTATTTT.

This clonotype showed up just a few times. This chain joins TRBV27 and TRBJ2-7; the match to TRBD1 covers 11 bases. This CDR3 is 14 amino acids long. The trim removed 6 bases at V and 5 bases at J, leaving 6 bases unmatched. From germline, CDR1 is MNHEY and CDR2 SMNVEV (reference sequence). In DNA, the CDR3 is TGTGCCAGCAGCGGGACAGGGGGTTGGAACGAGCAGTACTTC. This sequence encodes CASSGTGGWNEQYF.

This clonotype was recorded a few times. The chain joins TRBV7-6 to TRBJ1-1, with 7 bases identical to TRBD1. Germline CDR1 SGHVS, CDR2 FNYEAQ. The CDR3 length is 14 residues. The J segment lost 5 bases and the V segment lost 5 bases, leaving 8 bases of the junction unmatched. This CDR3 reads CASSSSGGRTEAFF. Written as DNA, the CDR3 is TGTGCCAGCAGCAGCTCAGGGGGGAGAACTGAAGCTTTCTTT.

The rearrangement uses TRBV19 and TRBJ2-7, with 10 bases lining up with TRBD2. The V gene's germline CDR1 is LNHDA and CDR2 SQIVND (reference sequence). Losses at the gene ends were 6 bases for V and 4 bases for J; bases not matched to a gene: 15. The CDR3 is 17 residues long. The CDR3 region has the DNA TGTGCCAGTAGCCCGATTTCGCTAGCGGGAGAACCGTACGAGCAGTACTTC. As protein: CASSPISLAGEPYEQYF.

This chain uses TRBV7-9 with TRBJ2-5; 12 nucleotides agree with TRBD2. J lost 2 bases, V lost 5 bases, and 12 bases had no gene match. CDR1 is SEHNR, CDR2 FQNEAQ, per germline (reference sequence). This CDR3 is 18 amino acids long. The CDR3 sequence: CASSSDWSLAGGQETQYF. The CDR3 DNA follows: TGTGCCAGCAGCAGCGACTGGTCGCTAGCGGGAGGGCAAGAGACCCAGTACTTC.